The 26 T cell receptor beta chains below come from one sample, sequenced in a study of low-dose radiotherapy and immunotherapy resistance in tumors. The time point is: before trial treatment. Using a constant-region primer together with a V-primer adapter, TCRs were subjected to 20 PCR cycles of amplification. TCRdb passed the reads through MiXCR, listing each CDR3 protein once. The table shows some 45,000 distinct CDR3 sequences, with approximately 12% occurring only once. This sample comprised PBMCs, obtained before treatment. These receptors were taken from a female donor with ovarian cancer.

This clonotype was recorded many times. V usage is TRBV2 and J usage is TRBJ2-5; D unresolved. The ends were cut back, 1 base at V and 0 bases at J, with 9 bases in the middle. Germline V gene data show CDR1 as SNHLY and CDR2 as FYNNEI. This CDR3 comprises 15 residues. The CDR3 spells CASSEEVRYQETQYF. CDR3 bases: TGTGCCAGCAGTGAAGAGGTCAGGTACCAAGAGACCCAGTACTTC. Based on the CDR3 plus reference TRBV2 and TRBJ2-5, the full variable domain is EPEVTQTPSHQVTQMGQEVILRCVPISNHLYFYWYRQILGQKVEFLVSFYNNEISEKSEIFDDQFSVERPDGSNFTLKIRSTKLEDSAMYFCASSEEVRYQETQYFGPGTRLLVL.

This clonotype has a single count. The gene calls are TRBV20-1 and TRBJ1-4; D gene uncertain. With 0 bases removed from V and 5 bases from J, the gap between germline ends came to 10 bases. From germline, CDR1 is DFQATT and CDR2 SNEGSKA (reference sequence). The CDR3 runs to 14 residues. The CDR3 loop is CSAREGVGNEKLFF. The CDR3 DNA follows: TGCAGTGCTAGAGAGGGTGTCGGGAATGAAAAACTGTTTTTT.

This clonotype was recorded at least ten times. The chain uses TRBV5-8 and TRBJ1-1; possibly TRBD1 for D (5 bases). CDR1 and CDR2 from the germline V gene are SGHTS and YDEGEE. Trimming took 7 bases from V and 9 from J, leaving 16 bases between them. The CDR3 spans 12 residues. This CDR3 is CASLPRGVKAFF. For the CDR3, the DNA is TGTGCCAGCCTCCCGCGGGGGGTGAAAGCTTTCTTT.

In this sample, this clonotype turned up many times. The rearrangement joins TRBV2 to TRBJ2-4; D not certain. Germline V gene sequence: CDR1 SNHLY, CDR2 FYNNEI. V was trimmed by 2 bases and J by 7 bases, leaving 9 bases between them. There are 13 residues in the CDR3. Written as DNA, the CDR3 is TGTGCCAGCAGTGAAATAATCAGGAACATTCAGTACTTC. Translating it yields CASSEIIRNIQYF.

This clonotype was detected ten times or more. CDR3 nucleotide sequence: TGTGCCAGCAGCGGGGGGGGGACGTCCAGCACAGATACGCAGTATTTT. It codes for CASSGGGTSSTDTQYF. This chain joins TRBV27 and TRBJ2-3; TRBD2 agrees at 8 bases. This CDR3 contains 16 residues. The trim removed 6 bases at V and 0 bases at J, leaving 8 bases unmatched. Per germline, CDR1 MNHEY and CDR2 SMNVEV (reference sequence).

This clonotype was recorded many times. The chain is built from TRBV27 and TRBJ1-5; a possible D gene is TRBD1 (6 bases). V lost 3 bases and J 2 bases, leaving 17 bases between the germline ends. From germline, CDR1 is MNHEY and CDR2 SMNVEV (reference sequence). The CDR3 is made up of 17 amino acids. In nucleotides, the CDR3 is TGTGCCAGCAGTTTGATCGTCCCTGCAGGGGGCAATCAGCCCCAGCATTTT. It is translated as CASSLIVPAGGNQPQHF.

This chain links TRBV21-1 with TRBJ2-7; the table calls TRBD1, which could not be checked here. TRBV21-1 is described as a pseudogene. The CDR3 is 17 amino acids. Written as DNA, the CDR3 is TGTGCCAGCAGCAATTTGGGCCAGGGACGAGTGACCTACGAGCAGTACTTC. It translates to CASSNLGQGRVTYEQYF.

This clonotype has a count of ten or more. The V gene is TRBV5-4, the J gene TRBJ1-4; D ambiguous. The V end lost 0 bases, the J end lost 5 bases, and 2 bases lay between the germline ends. This CDR3 comprises 12 residues. CDR1 is SGHNT, CDR2 YYREEE, per germline (reference sequence). CDR3 loop: CASSLGNEKLFF. In nucleotides, the CDR3 is TGTGCCAGCAGCTTGGGGAATGAAAAACTGTTTTTT.

In its sample, this clonotype was seen many times. The rearrangement uses TRBV7-2 and TRBJ1-4; D uncertain. Per germline, CDR1 SGHTA and CDR2 FQGNSA. Trimming cost V 1 base and J 1 base, with 4 bases left between them. CDR3 length equals 14 residues. CDR3 amino acids: CASSLGGTNEKLFF. The CDR3 DNA reads as TGTGCCAGCAGCTTAGGGGGAACTAATGAAAAACTGTTTTTT. The complete variable domain, with remaining parts taken from reference TRBV7-2 and TRBJ1-4, reads GAGVSQSPSNKVTEKGKDVELRCDPISGHTALYWYRQSLGQGLEFLIYFQGNSAPDKSGLPSDRFSAERTGGSVSTLTIQRTQQEDSAVYLCASSLGGTNEKLFFGSGTQLSVL.

Details on this clonotype: This is likely an artifact of a read error, given a far larger clone one base away. This chain uses TRBV5-1 with TRBJ2-1; the D gene is possibly TRBD2 (5 bases). V lost 0 bases and J lost 10, with 14 bases in between. The germline gives CDR1 SGHRS, CDR2 YFSETQ. This CDR3 has 14 residues. The CDR3 loop is CASSLEPSRHEQFF. For the CDR3, the DNA is TGCGCCAGCAGCTTGGAGCCTAGCCGACACGAGCAGTTCTTC.

This clonotype showed up many times. The chain has TRBV14 and TRBJ2-2; D unresolved. V was pared by 0 bases and J by 1 base, with 3 bases between. This CDR3 is 14 amino acids long. CDR1 is SGHDN and CDR2 is FVKESK in the germline V gene. CDR3 nucleotide sequence: TGTGCCAGCAGCCAAGATAGGAACACCGGGGAGCTGTTTTTT. It codes for CASSQDRNTGELFF.

This clonotype was observed a few times. The chain uses TRBV5-1 and TRBJ2-7; D remains unclear. V dropped 0 bases and J dropped 2 bases, with 9 bases sitting between them. Germline V gene lookup returns CDR1 SGHRS and CDR2 YFSETQ. The CDR3 loop spans 14 amino acids. CDR3 in amino acids: CASSLEPTPYEQYF. The CDR3 DNA is TGCGCCAGCAGCTTGGAGCCTACCCCCTACGAGCAGTACTTC.

This clonotype has at least ten counts. CDR3 sequence reads: CASSLKRTGIIEQYF. In nucleotides, the CDR3 is TGTGCCAGCAGCTTAAAGAGGACAGGGATTATAGAGCAGTACTTC. The chain combines TRBV5-8 with TRBJ2-7; 8 bases match TRBD1. Germline-derived CDR1 and CDR2 are SGHTS and YDEGEE. The CDR3 covers 15 residues. The ends lost 2 bases at V and 7 bases at J; junction bases unmatched: 11.

This clonotype was counted many times. The chain employs TRBV19 and TRBJ1-1; D remains unclear. This CDR3 comprises 13 residues. The V gene lost 3 bases and the J gene lost 3 bases, with 8 bases spanning the gap. The germline gives CDR1 LNHDA, CDR2 SQIVND (reference sequence). CDR3 nucleotide sequence: TGTGCCAGTAGTATCGGATTGGACACTGAAGCTTTCTTT. It codes for CASSIGLDTEAFF.

This clonotype was picked up many times. The CDR3 DNA is TGCAGCGCTCAGGCCCCGAGCTCCTACGAGCAGTACTTC. Its translation is CSAQAPSSYEQYF. This chain uses TRBV29-1 with TRBJ2-7; no clear D. V gave up 7 bases and J gave up 0 bases, with 13 bases separating them. CDR3 size: 13 residues. Germline V CDR1 and CDR2: SQVTM, ANQGSEA.

This clonotype showed up many times. The chain employs TRBV18 and TRBJ2-1; D perhaps matches TRBD1 (6 bases). CDR1 and CDR2 from the germline V gene are KGHSH and LQKENI. Trimming stripped 5 bases from V and 9 bases from J, with 14 bases between. The CDR3 contains 13 residues. CDR3 bases: TGTGCCAGCTCATTGCAGGGGTTAGGTGAGCAGTTCTTC. Its protein product is CASSLQGLGEQFF.

This clonotype was recorded many times. The chain is built from TRBV15 and TRBJ2-7, with 10 bases matching TRBD1. The CDR3 extends over 14 amino acids. V shed 4 bases, J shed 5 bases, and the junction held 5 bases outside the gene matches. Germline V lookup: CDR1 LNHNV, CDR2 YYDKDF (reference sequence). CDR3 DNA sequence: TGTGCCACCAGCAATCGACAGGGGGCGAACGAGCAGTACTTC. This translates into CATSNRQGANEQYF.

This clonotype appeared many times. The chain couples TRBV30 to TRBJ2-7, with D perhaps assigned TRBD1 or TRBD2 (5 bases each). This CDR3 is 13 amino acids long. Trimming took off 0 bases at V and 6 bases at J, with 12 bases between the two ends. Germline-derived CDR1 and CDR2 are GTSNPN and SVGIG (reference sequence). Here the CDR3 DNA reads TGTGCCTGGAGTGTACGAGGGGCGGGCGAGCAGTACTTC. Translated: CAWSVRGAGEQYF.

Worth noting for this clonotype: This likely traces to a read error, being one base from a far larger clone. The gene calls are TRBV13 and TRBJ2-2; 13 nucleotides match TRBD2. Germline V lookup: CDR1 PRHDT, CDR2 FYEKMQ (reference sequence). There are 15 residues in the CDR3. The CDR3 is CATGTSGKNTGDLFF. CDR3 in DNA: TGTGCCACTGGGACTAGCGGGAAAAACACCGGGGATCTGTTTTTT.

This clonotype was recorded many times. The chain has TRBV20-1 and TRBJ2-2; D is undetermined. Germline lookup yields CDR1 DFQATT and CDR2 SNEGSKA (reference sequence). The length of the CDR3 is 15 residues. Trimming pared 0 bases from V and 4 bases from J, leaving 12 bases between. For the CDR3, the DNA is TGCAGTGCTAGAGATCGGCGCATCTCCACCGGGGAGCTGTTTTTT. This encodes CSARDRRISTGELFF.

This clonotype was observed at least ten times. The chain couples TRBV6-5 to TRBJ2-1; D might be TRBD2 (6 bases). The V gene lost 6 bases and the J gene lost 6 bases, with 15 bases spanning the gap. The CDR3 sequence is 14 residues long. Germline assignment: CDR1 MNHEY and CDR2 SVGAGI. The CDR3: CASRAGLGGNEQFF. Here the CDR3 DNA reads TGTGCCAGCAGAGCAGGGTTGGGGGGCAATGAGCAGTTCTTC.

This clonotype came up many times. This chain links TRBV30 with TRBJ2-7, with a tentative D call TRBD2 (5 bases). Per the germline V gene, CDR1 is GTSNPN and CDR2 is SVGIG (reference sequence). The CDR3 covers 12 residues. The V gene lost 3 bases and the J gene lost 3 bases, with 9 bases spanning the gap. CDR3 DNA: TGTGCCTGGAGCGGGGAAAGCTACGAGCAGTACTTC. This gives the protein CAWSGESYEQYF.

This clonotype was found many times. V is TRBV27 and J is TRBJ2-7; the match to TRBD1 covers 8 bases. V gave up 6 bases and J gave up 3 bases; unmatched junction bases: 10. Germline CDR1 reads MNHEY; CDR2 reads SMNVEV (reference sequence). The CDR3 is 15 amino acids. The CDR3 region is CASRSIPGGLYEQYF. CDR3 nucleotide sequence: TGTGCCAGCAGATCAATACCAGGGGGCCTCTACGAGCAGTACTTC.

Many counts were recorded for this clonotype. This chain connects TRBV5-4 to TRBJ2-7; D might be TRBD2 (6 bases). The V end lost 3 bases, the J end lost 3 bases, and 7 bases lay between the germline ends. CDR3 size: 12 residues. Per the germline V gene, CDR1 is SGHNT and CDR2 is YYREEE (reference sequence). The DNA for the CDR3 is TGTGCCAGCAGCTCGGGGGACTACGAGCAGTACTTC. Its translation: CASSSGDYEQYF.

There are many counts of this clonotype. This chain joins TRBV18 and TRBJ2-1; 7 bases are a match to TRBD2. The ends lost 8 bases at V and 6 bases at J; junction bases unmatched: 10. The V gene's germline CDR1 is KGHSH and CDR2 LQKENI. This CDR3 is built from 14 residues. The CDR3 spells CASTSGRGVNEQFF. In nucleotides, the CDR3 is TGTGCCAGCACCTCGGGACGGGGGGTCAATGAGCAGTTCTTC.

V is TRBV5-1 and J is TRBJ2-1; D is ambiguous. Germline V gene sequence: CDR1 SGHRS, CDR2 YFSETQ. With 3 bases removed from V and 0 bases from J, the gap between germline ends came to 10 bases. The CDR3 runs to 15 residues. For the CDR3, the DNA is TGCGCCAGCAGCTGGGCCTTGAGCTCCTACAATGAGCAGTTCTTC. As protein: CASSWALSSYNEQFF.